This TCR beta chain is from a study of CXCR3-negative and CXCR3-positive naive CD8 T cells. Study-wide points: Similar TRBV-TRBJ usage was seen in naive cells (both CXCR3-negative and CXCR3-positive), but memory cells differed.

Points on this clonotype: As yet, its antigen is unknown.

Each TRB cDNA library was prepared by 5' RACE (with UMI labels). Reprocessing the 5' RACE reads, TCRdb reports a single entry for every CDR3 protein and omits DNA. Its table lists fewer than 80,000 distinct CDR3 sequences. This TCR came from a human donor in good health. Some clones in this sample may be carry-over from other donors' samples. The material sequenced was naive CXCR3- CD8+ T cells from blood. Indicated subset: CD45RO-CCR7+CD27+CD95- naive CD8+ T cells lacking CXCR3 (TNR3-).

CDR3: CSAQTGTSDYEQYF. V and J are TRBV20-1 and TRBJ2-7; the TRBD2 assignment by TCRdb is unverifiable without DNA. From germline, CDR1 is DFQATT and CDR2 SNEGSKA (reference sequence). The CDR3 sequence is 14 residues long.